The clone carrying this T cell receptor beta chain is labeled medium-sized. These data are taken from a study of OX40 agonist ivuxolimab in advanced cancers. Enrollment shut out patients with autoimmune disease history or systemic immunosuppression. V lost 2 bases to trimming and J lost 3 bases, with 8 bases between them. CDR1 and CDR2 from the germline V gene are KGHSH and LQKENI. This CDR3 spans 13 amino acids. Profiled with immunoSEQ multiplex PCR; TCRdb holds only in-frame clones, not every one. The sample includes fewer than 95,000 clones, 85% to 90% of them seen just once. Sequenced here: CD4+ or CD8+ T cells sorted from blood, sampled in a trial of the OX40 agonist ivuxolimab. This TCR came from an adult with an advanced solid tumor such as melanoma, head and neck, liver or kidney cancer. The chain combines TRBV18 with TRBJ2-7; no reliable D call. CDR3 coding DNA: TGTGCCAGCTCACCATTTAGGGACTACGAGCAGTACTTC. Its translation is CASSPFRDYEQYF.